This passage covers 8 T cell receptor beta chains from one sample sequenced in a study of identical twins. TCRdb fed the 5' RACE reads into MiXCR, producing one record per CDR3 protein. The sample shows roughly 1.6 million distinct CDR3 sequences, around 33% of them seen only once. The sequencing sample was made of cord blood. The receptors derive from a newborn girl in good health.

The chain is built from TRBV11-2 and TRBJ2-3, with 11 bases aligning to TRBD2. The CDR3 length is 15 residues. Looked up from germline, CDR1 is SGHAT and CDR2 is FQNNGV. The trim removed 7 bases at V and 6 bases at J, leaving 9 bases unmatched. CDR3 region: CASIPLAGALDTQYF. CDR3 in DNA: TGTGCCAGCATCCCACTAGCGGGGGCATTGGATACGCAGTATTTT.

The V gene is TRBV20-1, the J gene TRBJ1-3, with D possibly matching TRBD1 (5 bases). The V gene's germline CDR1 is DFQATT and CDR2 SNEGSKA (reference sequence). Between the trimmed V and J ends, which lost 6 bases and 0 bases, there was a span of 12 bases. CDR3 size: 14 residues. CDR3 sequence: CSAGFGGSGNTIYF. The CDR3, as DNA: TGCAGTGCCGGGTTTGGGGGCTCTGGAAACACCATATATTTT.

The CDR3 region has the DNA TGTGCCAGCAGCCGATATCAAGTTGCCGGGGGCACAGATACGCAGTATTTT. Translating gives CASSRYQVAGGTDTQYF. The chain links TRBV4-2 to TRBJ2-3; a weak D match, TRBD2 (5 bases). The ends were cut back, 4 bases at V and 1 base at J, with 18 bases in the middle. Germline CDR1 is LGHNA and CDR2 is YNFKEQ. This CDR3 comprises 17 residues.

This chain connects TRBV12-3 or TRBV12-4 to TRBJ2-2; D is possibly TRBD2 (6 bases). The V end was cut by 4 bases, the J end by 4 bases, with 16 bases between. This CDR3 is 16 amino acids long. Here the CDR3 reads CASSSDYLFSTGELFF. The CDR3, as DNA: TGTGCCAGCAGTTCGGACTACCTTTTTAGCACCGGGGAGCTGTTTTTT.

This chain links TRBV29-1 with TRBJ2-7; tentatively, D is TRBD1 (5 bases). The CDR3 runs to 13 residues. Germline CDR1 and CDR2: SQVTM and ANQGSEA. The germline V and J ends were trimmed by 4 bases and 3 bases, with 13 bases remaining between them. The CDR3 protein is CSVGAGPLYEQYF. In DNA form, the CDR3 reads TGCAGCGTTGGGGCAGGGCCCCTCTACGAGCAGTACTTC.

V gene TRBV11-2 combines with J gene TRBJ2-1, with D possibly TRBD1 on 5 matching bases. V shed 1 base and J shed 4 bases, with 14 bases lying between them. Germline V gene data show CDR1 as SGHAT and CDR2 as FQNNGV. CDR3 size: 16 residues. CDR3 sequence reads: CASSLGPNPGYNEQFF. Written as DNA, the CDR3 is TGTGCCAGCAGCTTAGGGCCCAACCCAGGGTACAATGAGCAGTTCTTC.

The chain carries TRBV10-3 and TRBJ1-1; 9 bases agree with TRBD1. Germline-derived CDR1 and CDR2 are ENHRY and SYGVKD. The junction had 3 bases not matched to a gene; V was cut back by 2 bases and J by 2 bases. CDR3 length: 15 amino acids. CDR3 residues: CAISEDRGGNTEAFF. The CDR3 DNA is TGTGCCATCAGTGAGGACAGGGGGGGTAACACTGAAGCTTTCTTT.

The chain recombines TRBV20-1 with TRBJ2-5, with D maybe TRBD2 (6 bases). V was shortened by 0 bases and J by 11 bases, with 19 bases between the two germline ends. CDR3 length: 14 residues. The V gene's germline CDR1 is DFQATT and CDR2 SNEGSKA (reference sequence). In DNA form, the CDR3 reads TGCAGTGCTAGAGATCCGGGAGTGGTCAATGAGCAGTACTTC. It encodes CSARDPGVVNEQYF.